Below, one T cell receptor (beta chain) is given with its context. Its antigen remains unidentified. No qualities accompany the bases; no much larger clone lies one base away. At diagnosis, tumor, uninvolved tumor-adjacent lung and peripheral blood were collected and then preserved as a mix of FFPE and fresh-frozen material. For TCR repertoire profiling, blood samples were analyzed in the form of peripheral blood mononuclear cells. The data are from a study of T cells in localized non-small cell lung cancer (dated by TCRdb to 2018 to 2020). Background on the whole study: T cell repertoires of some 240 early-stage NSCLC patients were analyzed, with tumors being compared against uninvolved tumor-adjacent lungs. All 230 or so NSCLC patients in the cohort were treatment-naive and had localized lung tumors that were resected. The mean age of the NSCLC patients was around 65 years, with 130 or so men and around 99 women.

CDR1 and CDR2, per the germline V gene, are MNHEY and SVGAGI. The CDR3 runs 14 residues from the cysteine to the phenylalanine. The CDR3 DNA has 42 bases and is translated from base 1. V drops 7 bases and J drops 2 bases, leaving 15 bases in between. General findings and caveats noted by the study authors: A median of about 50 of the top 100 tumor clones turned up in the paired uninvolved adjacent lung, and about 28 of those clones also ranked among the top 100 of that same adjacent lung. Multi-region tumor sequencing was not performed, so intratumor heterogeneity could not be excluded. Since the design was exploratory, TCR variables were selected using unadjusted p-values with no false-discovery rate correction. Longer overall survival was associated with higher blood T cell density, whereas shorter survival was associated with higher adjacent-lung clonality. Uninvolved tumor-adjacent lung showed the highest T cell clonality, higher than tumor, which suggests more focused antigenic responses in the adjacent lung.

The immunoSEQ Assay was used to sequence TCR beta CDR3 regions from DNA. Regarding the original processing steps: To compute T cell density, TCR beta template counts were normalized to usable DNA, which was estimated by amplifying housekeeping genes. Using the preseqR package, richness was estimated by extrapolating to 120,000 templates for tissue samples and 400,000 templates for PBMC samples. Clonality was defined by subtracting Pielou's evenness from one. Tissue-enriched TCRs were identified by differential abundance testing using productive amino-acid clonotypes, minimum total count 5 and alpha 0.1. The Jaccard Index and the Morisita Overlap Index were used to quantify repertoire overlap between compartments. GLIPH grouped TCR beta CDR3s together with public tetramer-defined viral CDR3s, and a viral motif had to include at least three viral sequences and show V-gene enrichment. The table comes from immuneACCESS by way of TCRdb, which keeps in-frame sequences with V and J called. Part of the clones is missing from these tables; in studies checked, under half for an unresolved V gene and the rest for unknown reasons. Clone size and V and J calls were adopted from that table, with D and trimming inferred from the DNA. The sample data list around 53,000 clones, and less than 85% of these were observed just once. Of the sample, roughly 4.5% is held by the ten largest clones.

The chain is assembled from TRBV6-5 and TRBJ2-7, with a tentative D gene TRBD1 over 5 matching bases. The input for sequencing was PBMCs, taken before any cancer treatment. The source is a woman aged 35-70 years with stage II lung adenocarcinoma. The DNA reads as follows: TGTGCCAGCACACCAGGGTTCGGAGCCTACGAGCAGTACTTC. Its amino acids are CASTPGFGAYEQYF.